The 24 T cell receptor beta chains given below trace back to one sample, sequenced in a study of identical twins. A single record per CDR3 protein comes from TCRdb applying MiXCR to the 5' RACE reads. The sample holds 600,000 to 700,000 distinct CDR3 sequences; 21% are singletons and the top ten take about 4.3%. Another study also made use of these data, one on T cells expressing NK-cell markers.

The sample comprised PBMCs. Every receptor here comes from a woman under 30 in good health.

The chain recombines TRBV7-6 with TRBJ2-1; no firm D call. The CDR3 spans 13 residues. V was pared by 0 bases and J by 7 bases, with 7 bases between. Germline values: CDR1 SGHVS, CDR2 FNYEAQ. The CDR3 region is CASSLATFNEQFF. The CDR3 coding sequence is TGTGCCAGCAGCTTAGCTACATTTAATGAGCAGTTCTTC.

This chain connects TRBV5-1 to TRBJ2-5, with a tentative D call TRBD2 (6 bases). This CDR3 contains 16 residues. CDR1 SGHRS and CDR2 YFSETQ come from the germline V gene. V lost 3 bases, J lost 1 base, and 16 bases lay in between. The CDR3 DNA reads TGCGCCAGCAGCTACCGAAGTGTGGGGGGCCAAGAGACCCAGTACTTC. Residues: CASSYRSVGGQETQYF.

This chain joins TRBV12-3 or TRBV12-4 and TRBJ2-3; 7 bases align to TRBD2. The junction had 4 bases not matched to a gene; V was cut back by 8 bases and J by 5 bases. This CDR3 contains 12 residues. CDR3 sequence reads: CASGRGEDTQYF. The CDR3 DNA reads as TGTGCCAGCGGCCGGGGGGAAGATACGCAGTATTTT.

CDR3 nucleotides: TGTGCCAGCAGCTCCCTTAGCGGGGGCACAGATACGCAGTATTTT. This gives the protein CASSSLSGGTDTQYF. This sequence joins TRBV5-6 and TRBJ2-3; 8 bases agree with TRBD2. CDR1 is SGHDT and CDR2 is YYEEEE in the germline V gene. This CDR3 region has 15 residues. V was clipped by 3 bases and J by 1 base; unmatched bases: 4.

The J gene is TRBJ1-1, the V gene TRBV29-1, with D perhaps TRBD1 (5 bases). The germline V gene has CDR1 SQVTM and CDR2 ANQGSEA. The CDR3 spans 12 residues. Trimming left V 6 bases short and J 4 bases short, with 12 bases between. The CDR3 DNA is TGCAGCGTAGGAGGGACGGGCACTGAAGCTTTCTTT. Translation: CSVGGTGTEAFF.

The V gene is TRBV6-5, the J gene TRBJ1-1; D not resolved. Germline CDR1 is MNHEY and CDR2 is SVGAGI. The CDR3 loop spans 14 amino acids. Trimming took 3 bases from V and 1 from J, leaving 9 bases between them. The CDR3 reads CASSYGLWNTEAFF. CDR3 bases: TGTGCCAGCAGTTATGGGCTTTGGAACACTGAAGCTTTCTTT.

The table lists this clonotype with a few counts. The gene calls are TRBV5-1 and TRBJ2-7; perhaps D is TRBD1 or TRBD2 (6 bases each). The germline V and J ends were trimmed by 4 bases and 7 bases, with 21 bases remaining between them. The germline gives CDR1 SGHRS, CDR2 YFSETQ. CDR3 size: 15 residues. CDR3 bases: TGCGCCAGCAGCCCCACCGGGTGGGGGGCGGAGGAGCAGTACTTC. It specifies CASSPTGWGAEEQYF.

The chain employs TRBV6-4 and TRBJ2-3; TRBD1 matches 9 bases. The CDR3 length is 16 residues. After removal of 1 base from V and 3 bases from J, the junction contained 5 bases not matched to a gene. From germline, CDR1 is MRHNA and CDR2 SNTAGT. The CDR3 sequence is CASSDWGQGTTDTQYF. DNA for the CDR3: TGTGCCAGCAGTGACTGGGGACAGGGAACAACAGATACGCAGTATTTT.

This clonotype was detected only a few times. The chain combines TRBV20-1 with TRBJ2-5, with D possibly called TRBD1 or TRBD2 (5 bases each). V lost 4 bases to trimming and J lost 5 bases, with 11 bases between them. The CDR3 runs 12 residues. Germline lookup yields CDR1 DFQATT and CDR2 SNEGSKA (reference sequence). CDR3 sequence reads: CSATRGAETQYF. Here the CDR3 DNA reads TGCAGTGCTACGAGGGGAGCGGAGACCCAGTACTTC.

This chain joins TRBV7-2 and TRBJ2-3, with D uncertain. This CDR3 has 14 residues. V dropped 5 bases and J dropped 0 bases, with 9 bases sitting between them. CDR1 is SGHTA and CDR2 is FQGNSA in the germline V gene. The CDR3 is CASSPFTSTDTQYF. The CDR3 bases are TGTGCCAGCAGCCCCTTTACTAGCACAGATACGCAGTATTTT.

The rearrangement links TRBV12-3 or TRBV12-4 to TRBJ2-7; D gene ambiguous. Trimming shortened V by 5 bases and J by 5 bases, and 7 bases separated the two germline ends. The CDR3 covers 11 residues. The CDR3 coding sequence is TGTGCCAGCAGTCAAACGAACGAGCAGTACTTC. Translated: CASSQTNEQYF.

This clonotype occurred a few times. This chain links TRBV5-6 with TRBJ2-1; 10 bases align to TRBD1. The germline V gene encodes CDR1 SGHDT and CDR2 YYEEEE. The CDR3 is made up of 16 amino acids. Trimming cost V 4 bases and J 10 bases; bases outside gene matches: 14. The CDR3 loop reads CASSRYGTGDRGEQFF. CDR3 sequence (DNA): TGTGCCAGCAGCAGATACGGGACAGGGGACCGAGGGGAGCAGTTCTTC.

There are a few counts of this clonotype. The chain carries TRBV5-1 and TRBJ2-3, with D perhaps TRBD1 or TRBD2 (5 bases each). The V gene's germline CDR1 is SGHRS and CDR2 YFSETQ. Between the trimmed V and J ends, which lost 0 bases and 0 bases, there was a span of 17 bases. The CDR3 extends over 18 amino acids. CDR3 nucleotides: TGCGCCAGCAGCTTGGCCTTGAGAGCCGGGGCTAGCACAGATACGCAGTATTTT. Residues: CASSLALRAGASTDTQYF. The full variable domain, in which reference TRBV5-1 and TRBJ2-3 provide the parts outside the CDR3, is KAGVTQTPRYLIKTRGQQVTLSCSPISGHRSVSWYQQTPGQGLQFLFEYFSETQRNKGNFPGRFSGRQFSNSRSEMNVSTLELGDSALYLCASSLALRAGASTDTQYFGPGTRLTVL.

This clonotype has at least ten counts. The chain recombines TRBV27 with TRBJ1-2; 7 bases align to TRBD1. The length of the CDR3 is 13 residues. Germline V gene sequence: CDR1 MNHEY, CDR2 SMNVEV (reference sequence). Germline trimming cut 8 bases from V and 4 bases from J; bases unmatched to any gene: 7. CDR3 sequence: CASAFAGGYGYTF. The CDR3 region has the DNA TGTGCCAGCGCCTTTGCAGGGGGCTATGGCTACACCTTC.

CDR3 residues: CATPTEDLAKNIQYF. The CDR3, as DNA: TGTGCCACCCCAACTGAAGACCTAGCCAAAAACATTCAGTACTTC. This chain uses TRBV24-1 with TRBJ2-4; no reliable D call. V dropped 9 bases and J dropped 0 bases, with 14 bases sitting between them. In germline, CDR1 is KGHDR, CDR2 SFDVKD. This CDR3 is built from 15 residues.

V and J are TRBV11-2 and TRBJ1-6; D is uncertain. This CDR3 region has 14 residues. Germline CDR1 and CDR2: SGHAT and FQNNGV. Deletions cut 6 bases from V and 7 bases from J, with 13 bases between. The chain's CDR3 is CASRRPGRNSPLHF. CDR3 coding DNA: TGTGCCAGCAGACGCCCGGGCCGAAATTCACCCCTCCACTTT.

This chain links TRBV7-9 with TRBJ2-1; D is possibly TRBD2 (5 bases). The germline V and J ends were trimmed by 3 bases and 9 bases, with 18 bases remaining between them. This CDR3 contains 15 residues. The germline V gene has CDR1 SEHNR and CDR2 FQNEAQ (reference sequence). The CDR3 DNA follows: TGTGCCAGCAGCTTGAGGGCCCCCGGAGGAGGTGAGCAGTTCTTC. Its protein is CASSLRAPGGGEQFF.

There are a few counts of this clonotype. The J gene is TRBJ2-7, the V gene TRBV12-3 or TRBV12-4, with 13 bases identical to TRBD2. The CDR3 consists of 17 residues. The J segment lost 5 bases and the V segment lost 5 bases, leaving 12 bases of the junction unmatched. CDR3 amino acids: CASSVTLAGGLHNEQYF. The CDR3 region has the DNA TGTGCCAGCAGTGTGACACTAGCGGGAGGGCTCCATAACGAGCAGTACTTC.

V usage is TRBV5-1 and J usage is TRBJ1-1; maybe TRBD1 (6 bases). Germline lookup yields CDR1 SGHRS and CDR2 YFSETQ. Trimming removed 4 bases at V and 5 bases at J, with 15 bases between. The CDR3 sequence is 14 residues long. The CDR3 is CASSVMGGGTEAFF. The DNA for the CDR3 is TGCGCCAGCAGCGTTATGGGGGGCGGGACTGAAGCTTTCTTT.

V gene TRBV20-1 combines with J gene TRBJ2-3; TRBD1 matches 8 bases. CDR3 length: 15 amino acids. Germline loops: CDR1 DFQATT, CDR2 SNEGSKA (reference sequence). With V trimmed by 3 bases and J by 2 bases, 7 bases remained unmatched. The CDR3 protein is CSASAGQGNTDTQYF. The DNA for the CDR3 is TGCAGTGCTAGCGCCGGACAGGGAAACACAGATACGCAGTATTTT.

This chain links TRBV4-1 with TRBJ1-2; possibly TRBD1 for D (5 bases). CDR3 length: 16 amino acids. The germline gives CDR1 MGHRA, CDR2 YSYEKL. The V end was cut by 0 bases, the J end by 2 bases, with 13 bases between. DNA of the CDR3: TGCGCCAGCAGCCAAGAGGGGGGAGCGTGGAACTATGGCTACACCTTC. Protein: CASSQEGGAWNYGYTF.

V is TRBV7-2 and J is TRBJ2-1; the D gene could be TRBD1 or TRBD2 (6 bases each). The CDR3 is 14 residues long. The ends were cut back, 7 bases at V and 7 bases at J, with 17 bases in the middle. The V gene's germline CDR1 is SGHTA and CDR2 FQGNSA. In DNA, the CDR3 is TGTGCCAGCACCCCCCTGGGGGCGGGGAATGAGCAGTTCTTC. Translation: CASTPLGAGNEQFF.

V gene TRBV12-3 or TRBV12-4 combines with J gene TRBJ1-2; D is possibly TRBD1 (5 bases). V dropped 3 bases and J dropped 6 bases, with 14 bases sitting between them. CDR3 size: 14 residues. The CDR3 protein is CASSFTGTAHGYTF. The CDR3 coding sequence is TGTGCCAGCAGTTTTACTGGGACGGCGCATGGCTACACCTTC.

V usage is TRBV4-3 and J usage is TRBJ2-1; D is uncertain. This CDR3 comprises 17 residues. Deletions cut 0 bases from V and 0 bases from J, with 12 bases between. CDR1 and CDR2 from the germline V gene are LGHNA and YSLEER. The CDR3 DNA sequence: TGCGCCAGCAGCCAAGATCCGGAACGGAGCTCCTACAATGAGCAGTTCTTC. Translation: CASSQDPERSSYNEQFF.